This TCR beta chain was recorded in a study of blood T cells in healthy people across ages. Findings and limits, study-wide: Per million T cells, TCR beta diversity dropped about linearly as age rose.

In this sample, this clonotype turned up a few times. What it recognizes is unknown. The CDR3 loop spans 14 amino acids. V lost 5 bases and J 1 base, leaving 9 bases between the germline ends. From germline, CDR1 is MNHEY and CDR2 SVGAGI. The extraction recovered at least 5 micrograms of total RNA per sample. Together with a sample-barcoded 5' primer, a J-beta primer mix was included in a second PCR lasting about 7 to 11 cycles. TCRdb re-analysed the 5' RACE reads in MiXCR, keeping a single row per CDR3 protein. Of some 550,000 distinct CDR3 sequences in the sample, around half were seen once. Sequencing was done on a sample of blood. The TCR was taken from a man aged 80 or over in good health. The chain carries TRBV6-5 and TRBJ1-5, with D tentatively TRBD1 (6 bases). The CDR3 reads CASSITGSNQPQHF. Written as DNA, the CDR3 is TGTGCCAGCAGTATAACAGGGAGCAATCAGCCCCAGCATTTT.